Listed below are T cell receptor beta chains from one sample, sequenced in a study of monozygotic twins with cystic fibrosis. Sequenced by immunoSEQ multiplex PCR; TCRdb stores in-frame clones only, minus some. The table shows 15,000 to 20,000 clones, with about 96% occurring only once. Sequencing used blood. Receptor source: a girl aged 2 to 9 with cystic fibrosis. CDR3s leave out the opening cysteine and the closing phenylalanine or tryptophan. A D gene is named only where the DNA matches it firmly. Some rows have no size entry. The others give once, few or many, or a class for an expanded clone.

cdr3_length	v_call	d_call	clone_size	j_call	cdr3_aa
13	TRBV2	TRBD2	.	TRBJ2-1	ASSESGTSTYEQF
10	TRBV19	.	.	TRBJ2-7	ASSTASYEQY
15	TRBV18	TRBD2	.	TRBJ2-4	ASSPLRGVIAKNIQY
12	TRBV7-6	TRBD1	.	TRBJ2-7	ASSLGDRTYEQY
17	TRBV4-3	.	.	TRBJ1-1	ASSQGIEDIVHMNTEAF
11	TRBV4-3	.	once	TRBJ1-2	ASSQDRNYGYT
11	TRBV28	.	.	TRBJ1-2	ASSRAGNYGYT
12	TRBV19	.	.	TRBJ1-3	ASSTGLPGNTIY
13	TRBV10-3	.	.	TRBJ2-7	AISDLGQDPGEQY
12	TRBV11-2	.	.	TRBJ2-1	ASSSIGTYNEQF
13	TRBV7-9	.	.	TRBJ1-2	ASSSRTEANYGYT
14	TRBV7-2	TRBD2	.	TRBJ2-7	ASSPEVRGGSYEQY
12	TRBV28	TRBD2	.	TRBJ2-5	ASRGGTSGETQY
13	TRBV4-3	.	.	TRBJ1-6	ASSQAPGAGSPLH
14	TRBV5-1	TRBD1	.	TRBJ2-1	ASSLEGALSYNEQF
9	TRBV6-4	.	.	TRBJ2-2	ASRLRPGQF
12	TRBV29-1	.	.	TRBJ1-1	SVAGTPSNTEAF
11	TRBV29-1	.	.	TRBJ1-2	SVEVWSGGGYT
11	TRBV5-6	.	.	TRBJ1-5	ASSLGGFQPQH
13	TRBV15	.	.	TRBJ2-1	ATSREGAHYNEQF
12	TRBV11-2	.	.	TRBJ2-7	ASSSIRGSYEQY
13	TRBV6-1	TRBD1	.	TRBJ1-1	ASKNGGQGSSEAF
15	TRBV19	.	.	TRBJ1-5	ASSKITGSDSNQPQH
12	TRBV5-1	.	once	TRBJ1-5	ASSLVGGNQPQH
11	TRBV15	.	.	TRBJ1-1	ATSRERNTEAF